This passage covers 17 T cell receptor beta chains from one sample sequenced in a study of blood T cell repertoires in COVID-19. Only in-frame clones appear in the TCRdb table, and some are missing; sequencing was by immunoSEQ multiplex PCR. The data show 95,000 to 130,000 clones, 90% seen once. Sequenced input: peripheral blood. The origin of the receptors is a human donor with active COVID-19. The donor label of this sample is uncertain.

The chain joins TRBV6-5 to TRBJ2-6; D perhaps matches TRBD1 (6 bases). The ends were cut back, 5 bases at V and 4 bases at J, with 12 bases in the middle. This CDR3 contains 15 residues. Germline-derived CDR1 and CDR2 are MNHEY and SVGAGI. CDR3 DNA: TGTGCCAGCAGTCGGGACACCGCAGGGGCCAACGTCCTGACTTTC. Translated, it gives CASSRDTAGANVLTF.

This chain links TRBV7-9 with TRBJ1-4; D not resolved. CDR3 size: 17 residues. The germline V and J ends were trimmed by 0 bases and 7 bases, with 18 bases remaining between them. Per the germline V gene, CDR1 is SEHNR and CDR2 is FQNEAQ (reference sequence). Here the CDR3 DNA reads TGTGCCAGCAGCTTAGCGCTCTCCGACTTCGTGGGTGAAAAACTGTTTTTT. It specifies CASSLALSDFVGEKLFF.

The chain links TRBV19 to TRBJ2-1, with a tentative D call TRBD1 (6 bases). This CDR3 is built from 13 residues. Deletions cut 4 bases from V and 5 bases from J, with 9 bases between. From germline, CDR1 is LNHDA and CDR2 SQIVND (reference sequence). The CDR3 DNA reads TGTGCCAGTAGTACCAGGACAGACAATGAGCAGTTCTTC. Protein: CASSTRTDNEQFF.

V gene TRBV27 combines with J gene TRBJ1-1; 9 bases agree with TRBD1. The germline gives CDR1 MNHEY, CDR2 SMNVEV (reference sequence). J was trimmed by 4 bases and V by 2 bases; bases with no gene match: 17. The CDR3 contains 19 residues. CDR3 sequence (DNA): TGTGCCAGCAGTTTAAAAAACCGGGACAGGGTGGGTTCGCTCACTGAAGCTTTCTTT. The encoded protein is CASSLKNRDRVGSLTEAFF.

This CDR3 is CASSVGTSGILGQYNEQFF. DNA for the CDR3: TGTGCCAGCAGCGTCGGGACTAGCGGCATCCTCGGACAATACAATGAGCAGTTCTTC. This sequence joins TRBV9 and TRBJ2-1; 11 bases match TRBD2. Per germline, CDR1 SGDLS and CDR2 YYNGEE. Trimming removed 2 bases from V and 4 bases from J; junction bases left unmatched: 14. The CDR3 contains 19 residues.

V gene TRBV3-1 (or the pseudogene TRBV3-2) combines with J gene TRBJ2-2; D unresolved. Germline values: CDR1 LGHDT, CDR2 YNNKEL (reference sequence). Trimming took 3 bases from V and 6 from J, leaving 5 bases between them. The CDR3 extends over 12 amino acids. The CDR3 here is CASSHLAGELFF. The CDR3 region has the DNA TGTGCCAGCAGCCACCTTGCCGGGGAGCTGTTTTTT.

V is TRBV9 and J is TRBJ2-5; 7 bases agree with TRBD2. Per germline, CDR1 SGDLS and CDR2 YYNGEE. V was clipped by 2 bases and J by 0 bases; unmatched bases: 1. The CDR3 has 14 amino acids. The CDR3 spells CASSVGTNQETQYF. The CDR3 nucleotides are TGTGCCAGCAGCGTTGGGACTAACCAAGAGACCCAGTACTTC. Combining the CDR3 with reference TRBV9 and TRBJ2-5 gives the whole variable domain DSGVTQTPKHLITATGQRVTLRCSPRSGDLSVYWYQQSLDQGLQFLIQYYNGEERAKGNILERFSAQQFPDLHSELNLSSLELGDSALYFCASSVGTNQETQYFGPGTRLLVL.

The chain has TRBV2 and TRBJ1-6, with D possibly TRBD1 on 5 matching bases. The CDR3 sequence is 14 residues long. The germline gives CDR1 SNHLY, CDR2 FYNNEI. Trimming pared 4 bases from V and 6 bases from J, leaving 10 bases between. This CDR3 is CASSVGAGNSPLHF. In DNA, the CDR3 is TGTGCCAGCAGTGTTGGGGCCGGTAATTCACCCCTCCACTTT.

Written as DNA, the CDR3 is TGTGCCAGCTCAGCGGGTCTGTCGCAAGAGACCCAGTACTTC. The encoded protein is CASSAGLSQETQYF. V gene TRBV18 combines with J gene TRBJ2-5; possibly TRBD2 for D (5 bases). Germline assignment: CDR1 KGHSH and CDR2 LQKENI. V was shortened by 5 bases and J by 2 bases, with 12 bases between the two germline ends. This CDR3 comprises 14 residues.

This chain links TRBV28 with TRBJ1-1, with 9 positions matching TRBD1. CDR3 length equals 16 residues. Germline V CDR1 and CDR2: MDHEN, SYDVKM. The ends lost 4 bases at V and 5 bases at J; junction bases unmatched: 11. CDR3 sequence reads: CASSSPPGQGGTEAFF. CDR3 in DNA: TGTGCCAGCAGTTCCCCCCCGGGACAGGGAGGTACTGAAGCTTTCTTT.

This clone has only a few counts. The chain is built from TRBV7-8 and TRBJ2-5; 7 positions match TRBD2. The CDR3 totals 19 residues. Unmatched junction bases numbered 19, after V lost 5 bases and J lost 1 base. The germline V gene encodes CDR1 SGHVS and CDR2 FQNEAQ. CDR3 amino acids: CASSISERGRLAVQETQYF. The CDR3 DNA sequence: TGTGCCAGCAGCATTAGCGAGAGGGGCAGGCTAGCGGTCCAAGAGACCCAGTACTTC.

The CDR3 loop reads CASSPKGDLDEKLFF. The CDR3 DNA follows: TGCGCCAGCAGCCCAAAGGGAGATCTGGATGAAAAACTGTTTTTT. This chain uses TRBV5-1 with TRBJ1-4; D unclear. Between the trimmed V and J ends, which lost 4 bases and 6 bases, there was a span of 16 bases. The germline gives CDR1 SGHRS, CDR2 YFSETQ. CDR3 length: 15 residues.

The chain combines TRBV7-9 with TRBJ1-1; the D gene is possibly TRBD1 (6 bases). This CDR3 is 13 amino acids long. V was cut by 5 bases and J by 6 bases, with 13 bases left in between. The V gene's germline CDR1 is SEHNR and CDR2 FQNEAQ (reference sequence). The CDR3 DNA reads as TGTGCCAGCAGCCTGGACGGGACACCTGAAGCTTTCTTT. Encoded protein: CASSLDGTPEAFF.

In DNA form, the CDR3 reads TGTGCCAGCAGCGGAATAAAGGGACTAGCGGGACAAGAGACCCAGTACTTC. It specifies CASSGIKGLAGQETQYF. The rearrangement links TRBV5-6 to TRBJ2-5, with TRBD2 matching 13 bases. Germline V CDR1 and CDR2: SGHDT, YYEEEE. The CDR3 has 17 amino acids. The V and J ends lost 4 bases and 2 bases, in that order; junction bases with no gene match: 8. Combining the CDR3 with reference TRBV5-6 and TRBJ2-5 gives the whole variable domain DAGVTQSPTHLIKTRGQQVTLRCSPKSGHDTVSWYQQALGQGPQFIFQYYEEEERQRGNFPDRFSGHQFPNYSSELNVNALLLGDSALYLCASSGIKGLAGQETQYFGPGTRLLVL.

CDR3 sequence reads: CASSPLSKVNRLYSNQPQHF. The CDR3 region has the DNA TGTGCCAGCTCACCACTCAGTAAGGTTAACAGATTATATAGCAATCAGCCCCAGCATTTT. This chain uses TRBV18 with TRBJ1-5; D not certain. The V end was cut by 1 base, the J end by 0 bases, with 22 bases between. This CDR3 has 20 residues. Germline V CDR1 and CDR2: KGHSH, LQKENI.

This clone has only one observation. The chain employs TRBV4-3 and TRBJ2-7, with a tentative D call TRBD1 (5 bases). Germline CDR1 LGHNA, CDR2 YSLEER. The CDR3 contains 14 residues. V was shortened by 1 base and J by 3 bases, with 10 bases between the two germline ends. The CDR3 loop reads CASSQGLRGYEQYF. CDR3 DNA sequence: TGCGCCAGCAGCCAAGGATTAAGGGGCTACGAGCAGTACTTC.

The chain has TRBV6-6 and TRBJ1-3; D is unclear. The V gene's germline CDR1 is MNHNY and CDR2 SVGAGI (reference sequence). This CDR3 contains 16 residues. Trimming pared 7 bases from V and 0 bases from J, leaving 16 bases between. The CDR3 here is CASKGLSGDSGNTIYF. The CDR3 DNA reads TGTGCCAGCAAAGGCCTGAGCGGTGACTCTGGAAACACCATATATTTT.